This T cell receptor (beta chain) emerged from a study of blood T cells in healthy people across ages. V dropped 1 base and J dropped 4; count of bases not matched to a gene: 13. This CDR3 comprises 18 residues. Per germline, CDR1 SGHTA and CDR2 FQGTGA. This clonotype was seen a few times. For the second PCR, which ran for about 7 to 12 cycles, a sample-barcoded 5' primer and a J-beta primer mix were used. TCRdb re-called the 5' RACE reads through MiXCR, storing one row per CDR3 protein. The sample lists around 1,900,000 distinct CDR3 sequences, roughly two fifths occurring once. The sequence derives from a human donor in good health. The rearrangement uses TRBV7-3 and TRBJ2-1; 7 bases are a match to TRBD1. Sequencing was carried out using blood. The CDR3: CASSLNYGQEDPYNEQFF. Here the CDR3 DNA reads TGTGCCAGCAGCTTAAATTATGGACAGGAGGACCCGTACAATGAGCAGTTCTTC.